This entry lists 27 T cell receptor beta chains sequenced from one sample in a study of shared clonotypes between healthy human individuals. Naive CD8 isolation took CD45RO-negative cells positively selected for CCR7 and excluded terminally differentiated effector memory CD45RA+ cells. The data were produced by immunoSEQ multiplex PCR, yet TCRdb's version contains in-frame clones alone and is incomplete. Here the sample spans around 2.1 million clones, approximately 94% being singletons. Sequencing was carried out using naive CD8+ T cells from PBMCs. These receptor sequences come from a man aged 18 to 30 in good health. Some clones in this sample may be carry-over from other donors' samples.

The V gene is TRBV5-1, the J gene TRBJ2-1, with 7 nucleotides matching TRBD2. CDR3 length equals 15 residues. V shed 4 bases, J shed 7 bases, and the junction held 11 bases outside the gene matches. Germline lookup yields CDR1 SGHRS and CDR2 YFSETQ. This chain's CDR3 is CASSPLGGGPNEQFF. CDR3 sequence (DNA): TGCGCCAGCAGCCCGCTCGGGGGAGGGCCGAATGAGCAGTTCTTC.

V and J are TRBV11-2 and TRBJ1-2; TRBD1 agrees at 7 bases. V lost 3 bases and J lost 10; bases outside the gene matches: 8. The germline CDR1 and CDR2 sequences are SGHAT and FQNNGV. This CDR3 region has 13 residues. The CDR3 loop reads CASSFPGQPFYTF. The DNA of the CDR3 is TGTGCCAGCAGCTTCCCGGGACAGCCTTTCTACACCTTC.

This chain links TRBV6-5 with TRBJ2-1; D unclear. In germline, CDR1 is MNHEY, CDR2 SVGAGI. With 6 bases removed from V and 9 bases from J, the gap between germline ends came to 12 bases. The CDR3 extends over 12 amino acids. The CDR3 region has the DNA TGTGCCAGCAGCCTTTCTCTCGGTGAGCAGTTCTTC. The encoded protein is CASSLSLGEQFF.

The table lists this clone with a count of one. V usage is TRBV6-4 and J usage is TRBJ1-2; TRBD1 matches 11 bases. V dropped 6 bases and J dropped 2; count of bases not matched to a gene: 5. Germline assignment: CDR1 MRHNA and CDR2 SNTAGT. The CDR3 spans 15 residues. CDR3 amino acids: CASRNRTGGNYGYTF. DNA of the CDR3: TGTGCCAGCAGGAATCGGACAGGGGGCAACTATGGCTACACCTTC.

The rearrangement uses TRBV6-6 and TRBJ2-6; 7 bases align to TRBD1. Germline CDR1 and CDR2: MNHNY and SVGAGI (reference sequence). This CDR3 region has 15 residues. V lost 8 bases, J lost 0 bases, and 4 bases stayed unmatched. CDR3 nucleotides: TGTGCCAGCCGGGACAGATACTCTGGGGCCAACGTCCTGACTTTC. Its translation: CASRDRYSGANVLTF.

The chain employs TRBV7-2 and TRBJ1-4; the D gene is possibly TRBD1 (5 bases). The V and J ends lost 3 bases and 10 bases respectively, with 15 bases between them. The CDR3 spans 14 residues. Germline values: CDR1 SGHTA, CDR2 FQGNSA. As DNA, the CDR3 is TGTGCCAGCAGCTTCCGGGACGGCGGCAGAAAACTGTTTTTT. Protein product: CASSFRDGGRKLFF.

This clone has a single count. The chain couples TRBV30 to TRBJ2-5; TRBD1 agrees at 9 bases. With 1 base clipped from V and 5 bases from J, the junction kept 5 bases outside the gene matches. The germline CDR1 and CDR2 sequences are GTSNPN and SVGIG (reference sequence). CDR3 size: 14 residues. Here the CDR3 DNA reads TGTGCCTGGAGTGAGGACAGGGGAGGGGAGACCCAGTACTTC. Encoded protein: CAWSEDRGGETQYF.

This rearrangement joins TRBV28 to TRBJ1-2; no definite D call. CDR1 is MDHEN and CDR2 is SYDVKM in the germline V gene. Trimming removed 6 bases from V and 8 bases from J, with 25 bases in between. This CDR3 spans 16 amino acids. The CDR3 is CASSRIYREGNKGYTF. The CDR3 DNA sequence: TGTGCCAGCAGCCGGATTTATAGGGAAGGGAATAAGGGCTACACCTTC.

This chain links TRBV5-6 with TRBJ1-6; tentative D call: TRBD1 (5 bases). The CDR3 is made up of 14 amino acids. Germline V gene lookup returns CDR1 SGHDT and CDR2 YYEEEE. The V gene lost 4 bases and the J gene lost 8 bases, with 13 bases spanning the gap. For the CDR3, the DNA is TGTGCCAGCAGCACCGGGACGCTACATTCACCCCTCCACTTT. This codes for CASSTGTLHSPLHF.

The chain links TRBV6-5 to TRBJ2-6; D is undetermined. Germline values: CDR1 MNHEY, CDR2 SVGAGI. The CDR3 has 15 amino acids. V gave up 0 bases and J gave up 5 bases, with 8 bases separating them. The DNA of the CDR3 is TGTGCCAGCAGTTACTCGACGTTTCGGGCCAACGTCCTGACTTTC. It is translated as CASSYSTFRANVLTF.

This clone was counted at least ten times. This chain uses TRBV4-2 with TRBJ2-1, with D possibly matching TRBD1 (5 bases). This CDR3 is 15 amino acids long. Germline CDR1 reads LGHNA; CDR2 reads YNFKEQ. V was pared by 0 bases and J by 4 bases, with 10 bases between. The DNA of the CDR3 is TGTGCCAGCAGCCAAGACGAGACAGTATACAATGAGCAGTTCTTC. Its translation is CASSQDETVYNEQFF.

In its sample, this clone was seen a few times. V and J are TRBV6-1 and TRBJ1-5, with TRBD1 matching 8 bases. Per germline, CDR1 MNHNS and CDR2 SASEGT. This CDR3 has 15 residues. Losses at the gene ends were 6 bases for V and 3 bases for J; bases not matched to a gene: 7. The CDR3 loop is CASSQRTGNNQPQHF. Written as DNA, the CDR3 is TGTGCCAGCAGCCAGAGGACAGGGAACAATCAGCCCCAGCATTTT.

The chain couples TRBV9 to TRBJ2-2, with TRBD2 matching over 7 bases. J gave up 1 base and V 1 base, and 13 bases lay outside the gene matches. The germline CDR1 and CDR2 sequences are SGDLS and YYNGEE. This CDR3 is built from 19 residues. CDR3 sequence reads: CASSVPRGGAGENTGELFF. As DNA, the CDR3 is TGTGCCAGCAGCGTACCTCGGGGTGGGGCGGGAGAGAACACCGGGGAGCTGTTTTTT.

This sequence joins TRBV11-1 and TRBJ2-7, with TRBD1 matching 7 bases. The germline V gene has CDR1 SGHAT and CDR2 FQDESV (reference sequence). This CDR3 comprises 13 residues. V lost 5 bases, J lost 6 bases, and 7 bases stayed unmatched. In nucleotides, the CDR3 is TGTGCCAGCAGCCCGGGACAGATGGCCGAGCAGTACTTC. It is translated as CASSPGQMAEQYF.

DNA of the CDR3: TGTGCCGGCTCCGGGGGGCCCACCCTTAACTATGGCTACACCTTC. Protein: CAGSGGPTLNYGYTF. This rearrangement joins TRBV6-1 to TRBJ1-2, with D possibly TRBD1 on 6 matching bases. This CDR3 is built from 15 residues. The germline V gene has CDR1 MNHNS and CDR2 SASEGT. V was clipped by 11 bases and J by 1 base, with 20 bases between them.

In this sample, this clone turned up once. The rearrangement uses TRBV7-9 and TRBJ2-7, with D possibly TRBD1 on 7 matching bases. The V gene lost 1 base and the J gene lost 0 bases, with 16 bases spanning the gap. From germline, CDR1 is SEHNR and CDR2 FQNEAQ (reference sequence). CDR3 length: 17 amino acids. CDR3 sequence: CASSLVAGQPSSYEQYF. CDR3 DNA: TGTGCCAGCAGCTTAGTGGCGGGACAGCCCTCCTCCTACGAGCAGTACTTC.

This chain joins TRBV13 and TRBJ1-4; D ambiguous. Germline-derived CDR1 and CDR2 are PRHDT and FYEKMQ (reference sequence). Trimming removed 8 bases at V and 0 bases at J, with 10 bases between. The CDR3 consists of 14 residues. The CDR3 region is CASQVGATNEKLFF. CDR3 coding DNA: TGTGCCAGCCAAGTGGGCGCAACTAATGAAAAACTGTTTTTT. Based on the CDR3 plus reference TRBV13 and TRBJ1-4, the full variable domain is AAGVIQSPRHLIKEKRETATLKCYPIPRHDTVYWYQQGPGQDPQFLISFYEKMQSDKGSIPDRFSAQQFSDYHSELNMSSLELGDSALYFCASQVGATNEKLFFGSGTQLSVL.

This clone was seen only a few times. V is TRBV14 and J is TRBJ2-2; D remains unclear. V lost 1 base and J 6 bases, leaving 12 bases between the germline ends. Germline V gene data show CDR1 as SGHDN and CDR2 as FVKESK. CDR3 length equals 15 residues. The CDR3 is CASSQVVGIAGELFF. The DNA of the CDR3 is TGTGCCAGCAGCCAAGTGGTTGGAATCGCCGGGGAGCTGTTTTTT.

This clone has just one count. Here the CDR3 reads CASSPSRRPYEQYF. CDR3 sequence (DNA): TGTGCCAGTAGTCCAAGTCGCCGGCCGTACGAGCAGTACTTC. The chain combines TRBV19 with TRBJ2-7; no firm D call. Germline lookup yields CDR1 LNHDA and CDR2 SQIVND (reference sequence). The CDR3 spans 14 residues. The germline V and J ends were trimmed by 5 bases and 4 bases, with 15 bases remaining between them.

The chain recombines TRBV5-1 with TRBJ1-2; no reliable D call. V was pared by 4 bases and J by 5 bases, with 12 bases between. This CDR3 is 13 amino acids long. Germline V CDR1 and CDR2: SGHRS, YFSETQ. DNA for the CDR3: TGCGCCAGCAGCCCCCCCGCCCAATATGGCTACACCTTC. This gives the protein CASSPPAQYGYTF.

The rearrangement links TRBV6-5 to TRBJ2-1; maybe TRBD2 (6 bases). CDR3 length equals 15 residues. Between the trimmed V and J ends, which lost 0 bases and 10 bases, there was a span of 16 bases. Germline values: CDR1 MNHEY, CDR2 SVGAGI. CDR3 loop: CASSYSRGVEGEQFF. DNA for the CDR3: TGTGCCAGCAGTTACTCGAGAGGGGTGGAGGGCGAGCAGTTCTTC.

The chain uses TRBV19 and TRBJ1-5, with 7 positions matching TRBD1. The CDR3 length is 15 residues. Losses at the gene ends were 0 bases for V and 3 bases for J; bases not matched to a gene: 2. CDR1 LNHDA and CDR2 SQIVND come from the germline V gene (reference sequence). The CDR3 here is CASSIDGQDNQPQHF. In DNA form, the CDR3 reads TGTGCCAGTAGTATAGATGGACAGGACAATCAGCCCCAGCATTTT.

The chain combines TRBV27 with TRBJ2-1; D possibly corresponds to TRBD1 (6 bases). Trimming took off 5 bases at V and 8 bases at J, with 16 bases between the two ends. CDR1 is MNHEY, CDR2 SMNVEV, per germline (reference sequence). This CDR3 is built from 14 residues. CDR3 region: CASSPDRIGDEQFF. In nucleotides, the CDR3 is TGTGCCAGCAGTCCCGACAGGATAGGGGATGAGCAGTTCTTC.

For the CDR3, the DNA is TGCGCCAGCAGCTTGGGTCGGGGACAGGGGGCTCTTAGTATTGAGCAGTTCTTC. Translating it yields CASSLGRGQGALSIEQFF. The chain joins TRBV5-1 to TRBJ2-1, with 12 bases that match TRBD1. This CDR3 is 18 amino acids long. Germline CDR1 and CDR2: SGHRS and YFSETQ. V dropped 0 bases and J dropped 9; count of bases not matched to a gene: 13.

This rearrangement joins TRBV27 to TRBJ1-1; maybe TRBD1 (6 bases). Germline CDR1 and CDR2: MNHEY and SMNVEV (reference sequence). Trimming left V 6 bases short and J 4 bases short, with 12 bases between. The CDR3 has 13 residues. CDR3 protein: CASRIQGGTEAFF. The CDR3 region has the DNA TGTGCCAGCAGAATACAGGGCGGCACTGAAGCTTTCTTT.

This chain connects TRBV27 to TRBJ2-7; a weak D match, TRBD2 (5 bases). Trimming stripped 7 bases from V and 2 bases from J, with 24 bases between. Germline V gene data show CDR1 as MNHEY and CDR2 as SMNVEV (reference sequence). This CDR3 has 17 residues. The CDR3 coding sequence is TGTGCCAGCAACGATCCCTTGGAGGTCAGTGGGACCTACGAGCAGTACTTC. Residues: CASNDPLEVSGTYEQYF.

A note on this clone: The same CDR3 also results from other DNA sequences found in this sample. J is TRBJ1-5 and V is TRBV7-9; 8 nucleotides line up with TRBD1. Germline lookup yields CDR1 SEHNR and CDR2 FQNEAQ (reference sequence). The CDR3 length is 14 residues. The V segment lost 5 bases and the J segment 0 bases; nucleotides outside the gene matches: 0. CDR3 region: CASSTGGSNQPQHF. The CDR3 nucleotides are TGTGCCAGCAGCACAGGGGGTAGCAATCAGCCCCAGCATTTT.